The 11 T cell receptor beta chains below come from one sample, sequenced in a study of molecular identifiers for immune sequencing clone quantification. From the PCR reads, TCRdb called clonotypes with MiXCR, one entry per CDR3 protein. The sample has around 320,000 distinct CDR3 sequences; about 22% are singletons. Material: naive CD8+ T cells from blood, with Jurkat cell RNA spiked in. Described subset: FACS-sorted CD8+CD4-CCR7+CD45RA+ naive T cells. Every receptor here comes from a human donor in good health. Some libraries in this study had Jurkat cell RNA spiked in.

A few counts support this clonotype. This sequence joins TRBV3-1 and TRBJ2-5; D remains ambiguous. The CDR3 sequence is 12 residues long. The V gene lost 0 bases and the J gene lost 3 bases, with 2 bases spanning the gap. CDR1 and CDR2 (germline): LGHDT, YNNKEL (reference sequence). CDR3 amino acids: CASSQDEETQYF. The CDR3 DNA is TGTGCCAGCAGCCAAGATGAAGAGACCCAGTACTTC.

This clonotype was found once. Possible read error: a much larger clone is one base away. The chain joins TRBV28 to TRBJ1-2; unclear D gene. This CDR3 comprises 13 residues. Germline V gives CDR1 MDHEN, CDR2 SYDVKM. V shed 2 bases and J shed 4 bases, with 8 bases lying between them. The CDR3 loop is CASSLGNSYGYTF. The CDR3 DNA sequence: TGTGCCAGCAGTTTAGGCAATAGCTATGGCTACACCTTC.

With regard to this clonotype: One junction end disagrees with the germline gene, perhaps due to a read error. V usage is TRBV19 and J usage is TRBJ2-1, with D possibly TRBD2 on 6 matching bases. This CDR3 contains 14 residues. CDR1 and CDR2 from the germline V gene are LNHDA and SQIVND (reference sequence). The CDR3, as DNA: TGTGCCAGTAGTATCTTGGGAGGTGACAATGAGCAGTCCTTC. It specifies CASSILGGDNEQSF.

This clonotype was seen at least ten times. This chain uses TRBV5-6 with TRBJ2-7, with D perhaps TRBD1 or TRBD2 (5 bases each). CDR1 SGHDT and CDR2 YYEEEE come from the germline V gene. The ends were cut back, 4 bases at V and 4 bases at J, with 12 bases in the middle. The CDR3 runs 13 residues. The CDR3 loop reads CASSPIGGYEQYF. The CDR3 bases are TGTGCCAGCAGCCCTATTGGGGGATACGAGCAGTACTTC.

As concerns this clonotype: A much larger clonotype is one base distant, so this may be a read error. The V call is TRBV2, the J call TRBJ1-4; D is uncertain. Germline CDR1 and CDR2: SNHLY and FYNNEI. This CDR3 region has 17 residues. This chain's CDR3 is CASSEEGNSRTNEKLYF. CDR3 coding DNA: TGTGCCAGCAGTGAAGAAGGAAACAGCAGAACTAATGAAAAACTGTATTTT.

This clonotype was counted many times. The genes are TRBV15 and TRBJ2-1; tentative D call: TRBD2 (6 bases). Germline V gene sequence: CDR1 LNHNV, CDR2 YYDKDF (reference sequence). CDR3 size: 20 residues. Deletions cut 4 bases from V and 3 bases from J, with 28 bases between. Here the CDR3 DNA reads TGTGCCACCAGCACTTCCGACGGGAGTGCAGTTTTACCCATCTACAATGAGCAGTTCTTC. Amino acids: CATSTSDGSAVLPIYNEQFF. Combining the CDR3 with reference TRBV15 and TRBJ2-1 gives the whole variable domain DAMVIQNPRYQVTQFGKPVTLSCSQTLNHNVMYWYQQKSSQAPKLLFHYYDKDFNNEADTPDNFQSRRPNTSFCFLDIRSPGLGDTAMYLCATSTSDGSAVLPIYNEQFFGPGTRLTVL.

About this clonotype itself: A much larger clone differs from this one at a single base, so this may be a read error. The J gene is TRBJ1-3, the V gene TRBV7-2; D may be TRBD1 (5 bases). V lost 2 bases and J lost 8, with 13 bases in between. CDR3 length: 14 residues. Per the germline V gene, CDR1 is SGHTA and CDR2 is FQGNSA. CDR3 in amino acids: CASSLSPPGHTIYF. The CDR3 nucleotides read TGTGCCAGCAGCTTAAGTCCCCCGGGGCACACCATATATTTT.

This clonotype was counted only a few times. This chain joins TRBV4-3 and TRBJ2-5, with 7 bases that match TRBD1. The CDR3 has 17 amino acids. V was clipped by 1 base and J by 2 bases; unmatched bases: 10. Germline V lookup: CDR1 LGHNA, CDR2 YSLEER. The CDR3 loop reads CASSQAPYGTVQETQYF. CDR3 DNA: TGCGCCAGCAGCCAAGCTCCGTATGGGACAGTTCAAGAGACCCAGTACTTC.

This clonotype was found a few times. The rearrangement joins TRBV20-1 to TRBJ2-7; TRBD2 agrees at 10 bases. The V segment lost 2 bases and the J segment 4 bases; nucleotides outside the gene matches: 8. Germline V gene data show CDR1 as DFQATT and CDR2 as SNEGSKA (reference sequence). The CDR3 extends over 15 amino acids. The CDR3 loop reads CSARLAGEGGYEQYF. The CDR3 DNA follows: TGCAGTGCTAGACTAGCGGGAGAGGGTGGGTACGAGCAGTACTTC.

This clonotype was counted many times. Written as DNA, the CDR3 is TGTGCCAGCAGTGATATATCGTCCCAAGAGACCCAGTACTTC. It translates to CASSDISSQETQYF. This chain uses TRBV2 with TRBJ2-5; D is ambiguous. V lost 3 bases to trimming and J lost 1 base, with 9 bases between them. Germline CDR1 and CDR2: SNHLY and FYNNEI. This CDR3 has 14 amino acids.

This clonotype occurred many times. A junction end diverges from the germline sequence, so it may reflect a read error. This chain uses TRBV7-7 with TRBJ1-1; D gene unclear. Germline V gene lookup returns CDR1 SSHAT and CDR2 FNYEAQ (reference sequence). CDR3 size: 16 residues. CDR3 region: CASSSGRDGVNTEAFF. CDR3 bases: TGTGCTAGCAGCTCCGGACGGGATGGGGTGAACACTGAAGCTTTCTTT.